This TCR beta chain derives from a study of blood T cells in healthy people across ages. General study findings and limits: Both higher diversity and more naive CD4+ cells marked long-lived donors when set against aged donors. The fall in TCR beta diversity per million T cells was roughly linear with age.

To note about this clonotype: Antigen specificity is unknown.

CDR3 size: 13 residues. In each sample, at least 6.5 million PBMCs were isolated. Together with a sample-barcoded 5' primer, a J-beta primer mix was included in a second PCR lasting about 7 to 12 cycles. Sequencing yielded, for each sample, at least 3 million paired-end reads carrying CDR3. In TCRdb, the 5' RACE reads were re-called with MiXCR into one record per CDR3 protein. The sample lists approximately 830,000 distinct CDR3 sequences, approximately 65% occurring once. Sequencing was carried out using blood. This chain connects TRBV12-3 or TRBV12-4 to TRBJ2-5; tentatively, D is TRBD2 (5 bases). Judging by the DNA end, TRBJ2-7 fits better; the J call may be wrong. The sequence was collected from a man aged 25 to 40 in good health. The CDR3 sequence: CASRAVANYEQYF. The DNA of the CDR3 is TGTGCCAGCAGAGCGGTGGCTAACTACGAGCAGTACTTC.